The subject of this entry is one TCR beta chain. The sample comes from a study of T cell responses to AZD1222 COVID-19 vaccine. Generated by immunoSEQ multiplex PCR, the TCRdb table keeps only in-frame clones and is missing some. Among tens of thousands of clones listed, roughly 90% were seen once. Losses at the gene ends were 8 bases for V and 6 bases for J; bases not matched to a gene: 10. This CDR3 region has 15 residues. The germline CDR1 and CDR2 sequences are MRHNA and SNTAGT. Sequenced material: peripheral blood, taken 28 days after the second AZD1222 dose. The rearrangement joins TRBV6-4 to TRBJ2-2; 9 bases are a match to TRBD1. This clonotype was obtained from an adult who received the AZD1222 COVID-19 vaccine. The CDR3 region is CASGTGTGISGELFF. The CDR3 bases are TGTGCCAGCGGCACCGGGACAGGGATATCCGGGGAGCTGTTTTTT.